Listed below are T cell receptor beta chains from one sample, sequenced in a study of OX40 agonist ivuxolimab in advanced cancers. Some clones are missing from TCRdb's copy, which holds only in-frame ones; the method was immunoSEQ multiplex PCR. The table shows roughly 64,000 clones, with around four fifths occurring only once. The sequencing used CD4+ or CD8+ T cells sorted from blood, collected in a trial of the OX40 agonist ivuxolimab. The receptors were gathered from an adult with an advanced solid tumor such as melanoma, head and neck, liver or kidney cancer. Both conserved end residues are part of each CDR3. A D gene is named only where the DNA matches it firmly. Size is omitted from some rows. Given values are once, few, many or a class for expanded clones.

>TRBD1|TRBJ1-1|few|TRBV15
CATSTGTGTGTEAFF
TGTGCCACCAGCACCGGGACAGGGACGGGCACTGAAGCTTTCTTT
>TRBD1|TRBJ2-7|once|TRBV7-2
CASSSRTGDNYEQYF
TGTGCCAGCAGCTCCCGGACAGGGGACAACTACGAGCAGTACTTC
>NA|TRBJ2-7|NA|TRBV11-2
CASSLANDEQYF
TGTGCCAGCAGCTTAGCGAACGACGAGCAGTACTTC
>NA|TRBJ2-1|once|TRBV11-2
CASSHYLGGQEDEQFF
TGTGCCAGCAGCCACTACCTCGGCGGCCAAGAGGATGAGCAGTTCTTC
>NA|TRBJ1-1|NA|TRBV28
CASRGETEAFF
TGTGCCAGCAGGGGCGAGACTGAAGCTTTCTTT
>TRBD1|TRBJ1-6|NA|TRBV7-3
CASSLGTANSPLHF
TGTGCCAGCAGCCTAGGGACAGCGAATTCACCCCTCCACTTT
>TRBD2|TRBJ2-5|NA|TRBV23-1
CASSLPGLAVRETQYF
TGCGCCAGCAGTCTTCCGGGACTAGCGGTACGAGAGACCCAGTACTTC
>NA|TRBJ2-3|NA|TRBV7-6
CASSLRRERDTQYF
TGTGCCAGCAGCCTTAGACGGGAGAGGGATACGCAGTATTTT
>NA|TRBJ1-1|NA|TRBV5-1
CASSPAGGGEITEAFF
TGCGCCAGCAGCCCTGCAGGTGGAGGGGAAATCACTGAAGCTTTCTTT
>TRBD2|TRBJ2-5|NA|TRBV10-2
CASSEAGGFGETQYF
TGCGCCAGCAGTGAGGCGGGGGGGTTTGGAGAGACCCAGTACTTC
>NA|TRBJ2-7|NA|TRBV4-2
CASSQGVGQSYEQYF
TGTGCCAGCAGCCAAGGGGTGGGGCAATCCTACGAGCAGTACTTC
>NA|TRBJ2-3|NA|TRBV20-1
CSAERSDTQYF
TGCAGTGCGGAGCGATCAGATACGCAGTATTTT
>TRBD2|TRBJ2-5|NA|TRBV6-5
CASSHGSGGAVSQYF
TGTGCCAGCAGTCACGGTAGCGGGGGGGCCGTATCGCAGTACTTC
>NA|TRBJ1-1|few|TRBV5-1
CASSLGSGRNTEAFF
TGCGCCAGCAGCTTGGGCTCGGGGCGAAACACTGAAGCTTTCTTT
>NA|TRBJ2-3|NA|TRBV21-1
CASSKAKNLSASGPHTDTQYF
TGTGCCAGCAGCAAAGCAAAAAATCTTTCGGCTAGCGGGCCTCACACAGATACGCAGTATTTT
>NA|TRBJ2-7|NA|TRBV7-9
CASSSSRGSYEQYF
TGTGCCAGCAGCAGCAGTCGGGGCTCCTACGAGCAGTACTTC
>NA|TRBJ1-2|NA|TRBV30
CAWSGQDGYGYTF
TGTGCCTGGAGTGGCCAGGACGGCTATGGCTACACCTTC
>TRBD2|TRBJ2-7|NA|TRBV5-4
CASSLAVFGGRTYEQYF
TGTGCCAGCAGCTTGGCCGTATTTGGCGGGAGAACCTACGAGCAGTACTTC
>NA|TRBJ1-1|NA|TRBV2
CASSEKRGWNTEAFF
TGTGCCAGCAGTGAAAAGAGGGGTTGGAACACTGAAGCTTTCTTT
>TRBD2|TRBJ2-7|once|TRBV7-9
CASSPGLAGAEEQYF
TGTGCCAGCAGCCCCGGACTAGCGGGGGCGGAGGAGCAGTACTTC
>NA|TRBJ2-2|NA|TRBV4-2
CASSQDIDTGELFF
TGTGCCAGCAGCCAAGATATAGACACCGGGGAGCTGTTTTTT
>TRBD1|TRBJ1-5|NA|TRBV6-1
CASSVPTGGNQPQHF
TGTGCCAGCAGTGTCCCGACAGGGGGGAATCAGCCCCAGCATTTT
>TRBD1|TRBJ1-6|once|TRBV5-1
CASSNGTGVRSPLHF
TGCGCCAGCAGCAACGGGACAGGGGTTCGGTCACCCCTCCACTTT
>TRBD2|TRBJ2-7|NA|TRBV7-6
CASSREGQGEQYF
TGTGCCAGCAGCCGGGAGGGCCAGGGGGAGCAGTACTTC
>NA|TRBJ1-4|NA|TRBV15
CATSRDKLGATEKLFF
TGTGCCACCAGCAGAGATAAATTAGGGGCGACTGAAAAACTGTTTTTT
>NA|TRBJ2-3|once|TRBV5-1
CASAGGSTDTQYF
TGCGCCAGCGCGGGCGGCAGCACAGATACGCAGTATTTT
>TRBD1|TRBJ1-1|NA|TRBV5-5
CASTFFQGVEAFF
TGTGCCAGCACCTTTTTTCAGGGGGTAGAAGCTTTCTTT
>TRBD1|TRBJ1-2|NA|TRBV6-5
CASSTGVGGYTF
TGTGCCAGCAGTACAGGGGTGGGAGGCTACACCTTC
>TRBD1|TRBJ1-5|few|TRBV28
CASSSGGSSNQPQHF
TGTGCCAGCAGCTCAGGGGGCTCTAGCAATCAGCCCCAGCATTTT
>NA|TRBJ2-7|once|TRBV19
CASSIAETANEQYF
TGTGCCAGTAGTATAGCAGAGACAGCCAACGAGCAGTACTTC
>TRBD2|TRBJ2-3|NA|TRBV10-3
CAISEGAAGTSGRTDTQYF
TGTGCCATCAGTGAGGGTGCAGCCGGGACTAGCGGGCGCACAGATACGCAGTATTTT
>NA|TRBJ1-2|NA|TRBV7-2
CASSLPRGVSYGYTF
TGTGCCAGCAGCTTACCGCGGGGGGTAAGCTATGGCTACACCTTC
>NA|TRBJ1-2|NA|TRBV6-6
CASRPRVTRHGYTF
TGTGCCAGCAGGCCCAGGGTGACCAGGCATGGCTACACCTTC
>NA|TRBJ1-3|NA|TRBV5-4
CASSLAPGTFKGNTIYF
TGTGCCAGCAGCTTGGCACCGGGGACCTTTAAGGGAAACACCATATATTTT
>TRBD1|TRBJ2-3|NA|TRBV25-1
CASSEGDRLTDTQYF
TGTGCCAGCAGTGAAGGGGACAGGCTCACAGATACGCAGTATTTT
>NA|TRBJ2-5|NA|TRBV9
CASSDGAPRRETQYF
TGTGCCAGCAGCGACGGGGCACCGCGGAGAGAGACCCAGTACTTC
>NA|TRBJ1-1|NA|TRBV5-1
CASSLFQGSNTEAFF
TGCGCCAGCAGCTTGTTTCAGGGCTCGAACACTGAAGCTTTCTTT
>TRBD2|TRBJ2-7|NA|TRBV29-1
CSVRGLAVNEQYF
TGCAGCGTTCGAGGACTAGCGGTGAACGAGCAGTACTTC
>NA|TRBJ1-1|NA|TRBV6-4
CASSVRGDTEAFF
TGTGCCAGCAGTGTTCGGGGGGACACTGAAGCTTTCTTT
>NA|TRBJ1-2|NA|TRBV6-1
CASSGRGYGYTF
TGTGCCAGCAGTGGGAGGGGCTATGGCTACACCTTC
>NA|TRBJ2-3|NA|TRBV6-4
CASSDSTSTTQYF
TGTGCCAGCAGTGACAGTACTAGCACTACGCAGTATTTT
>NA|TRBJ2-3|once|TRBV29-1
CSVEDRQVFVTDTQYF
TGCAGCGTTGAAGACCGACAGGTATTCGTGACAGATACGCAGTATTTT
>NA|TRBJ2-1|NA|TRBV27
CASSLGQGGYDNEQFF
TGTGCCAGCAGCCTCGGGCAGGGAGGATACGACAATGAGCAGTTCTTC
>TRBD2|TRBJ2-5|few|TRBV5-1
CASSPGTSGGAGETQYF
TGCGCCAGCAGCCCCGGGACTAGCGGGGGGGCAGGGGAGACCCAGTACTTC
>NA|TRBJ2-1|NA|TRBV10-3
CAISGTGVLYNEQFF
TGTGCCATCAGCGGAACGGGGGTTCTTTACAATGAGCAGTTCTTC
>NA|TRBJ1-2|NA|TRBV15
CATSHGVNRWYGYTF
TGTGCCACCAGTCACGGGGTTAACCGGTGGTATGGCTACACCTTC
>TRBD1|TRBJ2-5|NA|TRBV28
CATRNRGRPGETQYF
TGTGCCACCCGGAACAGGGGTAGACCCGGAGAGACCCAGTACTTC
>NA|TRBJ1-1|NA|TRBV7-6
CASSLGVDTEAFF
TGTGCCAGCAGCTTAGGAGTGGACACTGAAGCTTTCTTT
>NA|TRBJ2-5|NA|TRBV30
CAWGLGAETQYF
TGTGCCTGGGGACTGGGAGCCGAGACCCAGTACTTC
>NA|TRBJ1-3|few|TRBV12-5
CASGFPLNTIYF
TGTGCTAGTGGTTTCCCCTTGAACACCATATATTTT
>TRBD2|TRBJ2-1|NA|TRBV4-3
CASSQGTSGHNEQFF
TGCGCCAGCAGCCAAGGGACTAGCGGACACAATGAGCAGTTCTTC
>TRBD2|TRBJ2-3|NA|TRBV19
CASRSLAGRTDTQYF
TGTGCCAGTAGGTCACTAGCGGGTCGCACAGATACGCAGTATTTT
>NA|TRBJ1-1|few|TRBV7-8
CASSWVGYGQNTEAFF
TGTGCCAGCAGCTGGGTAGGCTACGGACAGAACACTGAAGCTTTCTTT
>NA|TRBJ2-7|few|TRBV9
CASSVSLSEKGDEQYF
TGTGCCAGCAGCGTATCTCTGTCCGAGAAGGGCGACGAGCAGTACTTC
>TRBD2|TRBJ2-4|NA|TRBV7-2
CASSLVGRESENIQYF
TGTGCCAGCAGCTTAGTAGGGCGGGAGAGTGAAAACATTCAGTACTTC
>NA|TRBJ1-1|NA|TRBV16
CASSQNGRYLAFF
TGTGCCAGCAGCCAAAACGGACGGTATTTAGCTTTCTTT
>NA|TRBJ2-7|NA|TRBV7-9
CASTPFGGRNEQYF
TGTGCCAGCACCCCCTTTGGGGGGCGAAACGAGCAGTACTTC
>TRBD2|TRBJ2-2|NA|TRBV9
CASSPRGADTGELFF
TGTGCCAGCAGCCCGCGGGGGGCCGACACCGGGGAGCTGTTTTTT